Shown below are 5 T cell receptor beta chains from a single sample sequenced in a study of T cells in women clearing cervical HPV infection. Assay: immunoSEQ multiplex PCR; the TCRdb copy retains only in-frame clones and omits some. The sample table includes just over 20,000 clones. Specimen: blood buffy coat. These receptors originate from a woman aged 18-69 years with a cervical HPV16 infection that either progressed to CIN3+ or cleared (not recorded which).

To note about this clone: The read is 3 residues too short to cover the CDR3 end, so that end is filled in from the germline J gene. This chain uses TRBV30 with TRBJ1-4; 7 bases are a match to TRBD1. V shed 0 bases, J shed 7 bases, and the junction held 11 bases outside the gene matches. The CDR3 totals 16 residues. CDR1 and CDR2 from the germline V gene are GTSNPN and SVGIG (reference sequence). CDR3 loop: CAWSVGSGGWGEKLFF. The DNA read from the CDR3 is TGTGCCTGGAGTGTAGGGTCAGGGGGATGGGGTGAAAAA.

CDR3 protein: CASSLSGLAETDTQYF. CDR3 DNA, as far as it was read: TGTGCCAGCAGCTTGTCGGGACTAGCGGAGACAGATACG. The rearrangement joins TRBV7-3 to TRBJ2-3; TRBD2 agrees at 11 bases. The CDR3 end falls 3 residues outside the read, so it is completed with the germline J gene. Germline V CDR1 and CDR2: SGHTA, FQGTGA. The CDR3 spans 16 residues. V lost 3 bases and J lost 3; bases outside the gene matches: 5. Supplemented by reference TRBV7-3 and TRBJ2-3, the full variable domain reads GAGVSQTPSNKVTEKGKYVELRCDPISGHTALYWYRQSLGQGPEFLIYFQGTGAADDSGLPNDRFFAVRPEGSVSTLKIQRTERGDSAVYLCASSLSGLAETDTQYFGPGTRLTVL.

Worth noting for this clone: The CDR3 end lies 3 residues beyond the end of the read and is filled in from the germline J gene. V is TRBV20-1 and J is TRBJ2-3; 7 bases fit TRBD2. Germline assignment: CDR1 DFQATT and CDR2 SNEGSKA (reference sequence). The CDR3 sequence is 14 residues long. The CDR3 region is CSARVPAGKETQYF. Incomplete CDR3 DNA: TGCAGTGCTAGAGTTCCAGCGGGGAAGGAGACG.

About this clone itself: The read halts 3 residues ahead of the CDR3 end, with the missing end drawn from the germline J gene. The J gene is TRBJ2-3, the V gene TRBV6-2 or TRBV6-3, with 7 bases that match TRBD2. Unmatched junction bases numbered 7, after V lost 6 bases and J lost 4 bases. The CDR3 is 14 residues long. Germline V gives CDR1 MNHEY, CDR2 SVGEGT. CDR3 in amino acids: CASRPGTKADTQYF. CDR3 DNA, as far as it was read: TGTGCCAGCAGGCCCGGGACTAAAGCAGATACG.

Notes on this clone: The CDR3 is cut off 3 residues early in the read; its end comes from the germline J gene. This chain connects TRBV30 to TRBJ1-4, with D perhaps matching TRBD1 (6 bases). Looked up from germline, CDR1 is GTSNPN and CDR2 is SVGIG (reference sequence). CDR3 length: 13 amino acids. The covered CDR3 bases are TGTGCCTGGAGAGGGGGGGGCGGTTCACCA. This codes for CAWRGGGGSP. The entire CDR3 sequence reads CAWRGGGGSPLFF.